This T cell receptor (beta chain) was captured in a study of shared clonotypes between healthy human individuals. In replicate PCRs of unsorted PBMC, approximately 0.3 ug DNA, 25,000 to 35,000 T cell genomes, was used. The sequenced material, unsorted PBMC DNA, was run on ten immunoSEQ deep assay plates. Using immunoSEQ multiplex PCR, the repertoire was profiled, and TCRdb retains in-frame clones only, with some absent. Altogether about 480,000 clones are present, approximately 79% being singletons, with the ten largest covering around an eighth. Unsorted samples, those not sorted, used roughly 99 million PBMCs for genomic DNA. V shed 6 bases and J 2 bases; nucleotides not matched to a gene: 4. This CDR3 contains 14 residues. Per germline, CDR1 SNHLY and CDR2 FYNNEI.

The sequence came from a woman aged 35 to 49 in good health. Some clones in this sample may be carry-over from other donors' samples. The rearrangement joins TRBV2 to TRBJ1-5; 7 bases match TRBD1. Sequenced: PBMCs. The CDR3 loop is CASSGDSRNQPQHF. The CDR3 DNA is TGTGCCAGCAGCGGGGACAGCCGCAATCAGCCCCAGCATTTT.